This entry lists 2 T cell receptor beta chains sequenced from one sample in a study of T cell repertoires in cytomegalovirus infection. TCRdb reprocessed the reads via MiXCR and lists one record per CDR3 protein. Seen here are 200,000 to 300,000 distinct CDR3 sequences, approximately 8.3% observed once, and the top ten hold less than 15%. The source material was PBMCs. Receptors were obtained from a human donor in good health (CMV status not recorded). Some clones in this sample may be carry-over from other donors' samples.

The rearrangement links TRBV12-3 or TRBV12-4 to TRBJ1-6; D not certain. Trimming took off 0 bases at V and 9 bases at J, with 15 bases between the two ends. CDR3 size: 16 residues. CDR3 loop: CASSLALPSEGSPLHF. The CDR3 coding sequence is TGTGCCAGCAGTTTAGCGCTGCCGTCTGAAGGTTCACCCCTCCACTTT.

This clonotype has at least ten counts. The genes are TRBV7-2 and TRBJ2-1; D remains ambiguous. The CDR3 consists of 16 residues. V was clipped by 1 base and J by 0 bases, with 10 bases between them. Germline lookup yields CDR1 SGHTA and CDR2 FQGNSA. CDR3 sequence reads: CASSLGHSGSYNEQFF. The CDR3 bases are TGTGCCAGCAGCTTAGGGCACTCCGGCTCCTACAATGAGCAGTTCTTC.